Listed below are T cell receptor beta chains from one sample, sequenced in a study of CD8 T cells in Susac syndrome. Each CDR3 protein gets one entry after TCRdb re-called the immunoSEQ multiplex PCR reads with MiXCR. This sample yields about 140,000 distinct CDR3 sequences, of which more than 85% are seen a single time; roughly 0.14% belongs to the top ten. Sample: CD4+ T cells from PBMCs. All receptors come from a human donor with Susac syndrome. The CDR3 runs from the conserved cysteine through the conserved F or W. A row's size may be missing; if present it is once, few, many or a size class.

TRBJ2-5 - TRBV5-4 CASSRIGTGVVETQYF
TRBJ2-5 - TRBV20-1 CSARAGTVETQYF
TRBJ2-7 - TRBV20-1 CSANPTGSSYEQYF
TRBJ1-3 - TRBV20-1 CSASKGADGNTIYF
TRBJ2-7 - TRBV21-1 CASSRDRTYEQYF
TRBJ2-3 - TRBV11-3 CASSLTSGSDTQYF
TRBJ2-7 few TRBV5-1 CASSFGGRGSYEQYF
TRBJ2-1 - TRBV30 CATDSEGFQGGEQFF
TRBJ1-2 - TRBV7-2 CASSAGTGARGYTF
TRBJ2-1 - TRBV20-1 CSAQAGNYNEQFF
TRBJ2-1 - TRBV25-1 CATGWGSGSSGEQFF
TRBJ1-2 - TRBV6-1 CASSEALWEIYGYTF
TRBJ2-7 - TRBV29-1 CSVDSGSEQYF
TRBJ2-4 - TRBV5-1 CASSFGQGGSIQYF
TRBJ2-5 - TRBV5-1 CASSLTGTYQETQYF
TRBJ1-2 - TRBV10-3 CAIRPAGYGYTF
TRBJ2-5 - TRBV30 CAWRQGRGQGETQYF
TRBJ1-1 - TRBV28 CASSPTGSGNTEAFF
TRBJ1-6 - TRBV9 CASSVGRVSPLHF
TRBJ2-3 - TRBV15 CATSTRHGTDTQYF
TRBJ1-1 - TRBV5-1 CASSLEQGKNTEAFF
TRBJ1-5 - TRBV20-1 CSARPSGAGNQPQHF
TRBJ1-3 - TRBV12-3/TRBV12-4 CATTDGHSGNTIYF
TRBJ2-2 - TRBV6-5 CASSYVQGGGELFF
TRBJ1-4 - TRBV20-1 CSALLWATNEKLFF
TRBJ2-5 - TRBV5-1 CASSSLRRDLETQYF
TRBJ1-2 - TRBV30 CAWSVPDRVRGYTF
TRBJ2-5 - TRBV7-6 CASSLVGFSETQYF
TRBJ2-1 - TRBV30 CAWTESDRGQFF
TRBJ2-5 once TRBV20-1 CSARAGSPETQYF
TRBJ2-1 - TRBV30 CAWTGQGYYNEQFF
TRBJ2-2 - TRBV12-3/TRBV12-4 CASRMGQVTGELFF
TRBJ1-2 once TRBV20-1 CSARQENYGYTF
TRBJ2-1 - TRBV14 CASSRLGGSYNEQFF
TRBJ1-2 once TRBV4-1 CASSQEWGNYGYTF
TRBJ2-5 - TRBV11-3 CASSPGSSGGQETQYF
TRBJ1-1 - TRBV7-3 CASSLTGMNTEAFF
TRBJ1-1 - TRBV7-2 CASRLNRVDTEAFF
TRBJ1-1 - TRBV6-1 CASSELTADLGGNTEAFF
TRBJ1-2 few TRBV9 CASSAGTRNYGYTF
TRBJ1-1 - TRBV20-1 CSARASRRNTEAFF
TRBJ2-1 - TRBV24-1 CATSDPTGESPYNEQFF
TRBJ2-7 - TRBV6-6 CASTGGQPYYEQYF
TRBJ1-1 once TRBV20-1 CSAPRGGLGANTEAFF
TRBJ2-7 - TRBV11-3 CASSFQGTEEQYF
TRBJ2-6 - TRBV3-1 CASSQGPPGGANVLTF
TRBJ2-6 - TRBV14 CASSKGASSGANVLTF
TRBJ2-3 - TRBV29-1 CSARDRHTDTQYF
TRBJ2-1 once TRBV18 CASSDWDRGLGEQFF
TRBJ1-1 - TRBV5-1 CASSMGDRGGTEAFF
TRBJ1-5 - TRBV7-9 CASSHDRGNQPQHF
TRBJ2-3 - TRBV7-2 CASSADRGFTDTQYF
TRBJ2-3 - TRBV9 CASSPRTSGGARTDTQYF
TRBJ1-2 - TRBV4-3 CASSQAAGRYGYTF
TRBJ2-7 - TRBV9 CASSPGGIGEQYF